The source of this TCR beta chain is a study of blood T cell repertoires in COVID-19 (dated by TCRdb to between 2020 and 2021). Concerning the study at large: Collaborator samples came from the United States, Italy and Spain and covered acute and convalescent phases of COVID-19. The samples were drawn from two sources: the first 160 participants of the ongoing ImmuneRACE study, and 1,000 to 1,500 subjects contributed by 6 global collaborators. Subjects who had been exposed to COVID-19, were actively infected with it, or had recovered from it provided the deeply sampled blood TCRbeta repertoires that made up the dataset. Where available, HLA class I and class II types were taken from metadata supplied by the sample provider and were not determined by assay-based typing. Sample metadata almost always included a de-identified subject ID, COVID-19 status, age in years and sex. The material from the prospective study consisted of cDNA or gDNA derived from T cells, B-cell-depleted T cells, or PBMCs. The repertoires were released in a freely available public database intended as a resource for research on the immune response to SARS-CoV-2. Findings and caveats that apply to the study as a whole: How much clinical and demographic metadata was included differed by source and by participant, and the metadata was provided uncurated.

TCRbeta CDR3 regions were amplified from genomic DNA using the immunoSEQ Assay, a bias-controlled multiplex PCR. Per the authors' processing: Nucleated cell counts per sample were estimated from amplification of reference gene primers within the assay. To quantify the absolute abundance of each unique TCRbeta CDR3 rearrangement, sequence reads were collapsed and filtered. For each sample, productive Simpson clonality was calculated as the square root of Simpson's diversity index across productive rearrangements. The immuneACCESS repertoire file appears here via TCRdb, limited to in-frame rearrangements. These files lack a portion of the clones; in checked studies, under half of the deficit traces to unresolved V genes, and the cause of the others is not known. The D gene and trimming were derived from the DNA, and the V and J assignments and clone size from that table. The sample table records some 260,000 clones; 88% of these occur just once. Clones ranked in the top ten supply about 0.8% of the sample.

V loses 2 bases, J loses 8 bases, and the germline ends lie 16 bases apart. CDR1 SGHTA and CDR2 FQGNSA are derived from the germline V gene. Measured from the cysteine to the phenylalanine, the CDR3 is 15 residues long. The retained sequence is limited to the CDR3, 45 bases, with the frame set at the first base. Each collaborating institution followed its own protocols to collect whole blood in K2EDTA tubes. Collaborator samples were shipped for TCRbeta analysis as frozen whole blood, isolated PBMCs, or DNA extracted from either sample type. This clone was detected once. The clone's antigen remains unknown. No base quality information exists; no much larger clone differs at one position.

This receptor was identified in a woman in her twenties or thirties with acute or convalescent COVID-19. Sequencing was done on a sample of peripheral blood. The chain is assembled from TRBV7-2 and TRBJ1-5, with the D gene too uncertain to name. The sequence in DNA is TGTGCCAGCAGCTTAAGTCAAACCGGGAACGAGCCCCAGCATTTT. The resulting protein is CASSLSQTGNEPQHF.